The entry below describes one T cell receptor beta chain. This record comes from a study of PD-1 blockade in classical Hodgkin lymphoma. The method was immunoSEQ multiplex PCR; TCRdb's version includes in-frame clones alone and lacks a portion of them. The sample comprises tens of thousands of clones, 91% of which are singletons, and about 3.8% rests with the top ten. Regarding time point: newly diagnosed, previously untreated cHL patient sample. A comparison was provided by newly diagnosed, untreated classical Hodgkin lymphoma PBMCs. This sequence was found in a human donor with classical Hodgkin lymphoma. Sequenced sample: peripheral blood mononuclear cells (PBMCs).

The CDR3 DNA follows: TGTGCCATCAGCTTAGGCGCGGGAGTCCCCTACAATGAGCAGTTCTTC. The encoded protein is CAISLGAGVPYNEQFF. The chain employs TRBV10-3 and TRBJ2-1; 7 nucleotides line up with TRBD2. V trimming: 6 bases; J trimming: 2 bases; junction bases outside the gene matches: 10. CDR3 size: 16 residues. Germline V gene data show CDR1 as ENHRY and CDR2 as SYGVKD.